These 26 T cell receptor beta chains were sequenced from one sample in a study of T cells in Graves' hyperthyroidism and ophthalmopathy. There were TCR beta CDR3 regions amplified from RNA transcripts. TCR CDR3 regions were first amplified by RT-PCR with HTBI primers. Each CDR3 protein is one row after TCRdb ran MiXCR on the multiplex PCR reads. This sample has more than 550,000 distinct CDR3 sequences, with 45% found just once. Source material: peripheral blood or thyroid tissue (not recorded which). The receptor source for this set is an adult man with Graves' disease, either hyperthyroidism or ophthalmopathy (not recorded which).

This clonotype has a handful of counts. The chain links TRBV2 to TRBJ2-7, with TRBD1 as a possible D gene (7 bases). The CDR3 has 16 amino acids. Germline V gene lookup returns CDR1 SNHLY and CDR2 FYNNEI. V lost 6 bases, J lost 7 bases, and 25 bases lay in between. The CDR3 bases are TGTGCCAGCAGCTCCTCCCTACAGGGGACTTTTGAGGAGCAGTACTTC. It translates to CASSSSLQGTFEEQYF.

For this clonotype: A much larger clone differs by one base, so this may be a read error. The chain couples TRBV20-1 to TRBJ2-7; no clear D. Trimming took off 3 bases at V and 4 bases at J, with 7 bases between the two ends. This CDR3 comprises 11 residues. Germline lookup yields CDR1 DFQATT and CDR2 SNEGSKA (reference sequence). For the CDR3, the DNA is TGCAGTGCTAGGCGGCTGTACGAGCAGTACTTC. This gives the protein CSARRLYEQYF.

This rearrangement joins TRBV2 to TRBJ1-5; D is undetermined. Between the trimmed V and J ends, which lost 0 bases and 8 bases, there was a span of 14 bases. CDR1 and CDR2 (germline): SNHLY, FYNNEI. This CDR3 has 15 amino acids. As DNA, the CDR3 is TGTGCCAGCAGTGAAGCGCTGGGGTCGTTTGAGCCCCAGCATTTT. It is translated as CASSEALGSFEPQHF.

The genes are TRBV20-1 and TRBJ2-7; possible D gene TRBD1, 6 bases. CDR3 length: 14 amino acids. CDR1 and CDR2 from the germline V gene are DFQATT and SNEGSKA (reference sequence). Trimming left V 4 bases short and J 9 bases short, with 22 bases between. The CDR3 nucleotides are TGCAGTGCTATGAGACAGGTCGGGGATTTTCGGCAGTACTTC. Translating gives CSAMRQVGDFRQYF.

There are many counts of this clonotype. V is TRBV7-2 and J is TRBJ2-7, with a possible D match to TRBD1 (5 bases). Trimming shortened V by 3 bases and J by 6 bases, and 9 bases separated the two germline ends. The CDR3 totals 12 residues. Germline V gives CDR1 SGHTA, CDR2 FQGNSA. This chain's CDR3 is CASSFRGFEQYF. CDR3 DNA sequence: TGTGCCAGCAGCTTTAGGGGTTTCGAGCAGTACTTC.

A remark on this clonotype: The final CDR3 position lacks the conserved phenylalanine or tryptophan, pointing to a likely read error. The J gene is TRBJ1-1, the V gene TRBV7-2, with D maybe TRBD1 (5 bases). Germline assignment: CDR1 SGHTA and CDR2 FQGNSA. V lost 7 bases, J lost 1 base, and 13 bases lay in between. This CDR3 region has 14 residues. CDR3 region: CASIPGPANTEAFL. Here the CDR3 DNA reads TGTGCCAGCATCCCGGGGCCAGCGAACACTGAAGCTTTCCTT.

This clonotype was found many times. The chain joins TRBV5-1 to TRBJ2-7; D may correspond to TRBD1 or TRBD2 (5 bases each). V gave up 3 bases and J gave up 3 bases, with 10 bases separating them. From germline, CDR1 is SGHRS and CDR2 YFSETQ. CDR3 length equals 13 residues. The CDR3 is CASSSGADYEQYF. The CDR3 nucleotides are TGCGCCAGCAGCTCCGGGGCAGACTACGAGCAGTACTTC.

The chain joins TRBV7-2 to TRBJ2-2, with 8 bases lining up with TRBD2. Germline V lookup: CDR1 SGHTA, CDR2 FQGNSA. J was trimmed by 7 bases and V by 3 bases; bases with no gene match: 7. The CDR3 has 15 amino acids. CDR3 bases: TGTGCCAGCAGCTTCCTGGCGGGAGGAATCGGGGAGCTGTTTTTT. Amino acids: CASSFLAGGIGELFF.

As to this clonotype: This may stem from a read error, because a much larger clone lies one nucleotide away. V gene TRBV2 combines with J gene TRBJ1-5; tentatively, D is TRBD1 (6 bases). The CDR3 loop spans 15 amino acids. V shed 6 bases and J shed 1 base, with 13 bases lying between them. The germline V gene encodes CDR1 SNHLY and CDR2 FYNNEI. The CDR3 region has the DNA TGTGCCAGCAGGGATACAGGGATGAGCAATCAGCCCCAGCATTTT. Amino acid sequence: CASRDTGMSNQPQHF. The variable domain in full, completed from reference TRBV2 and TRBJ1-5, reads EPEVTQTPSHQVTQMGQEVILRCVPISNHLYFYWYRQILGQKVEFLVSFYNNEISEKSEIFDDQFSVERPDGSNFTLKIRSTKLEDSAMYFCASRDTGMSNQPQHFGDGTRLSIL.

This clonotype was observed many times. The rearrangement uses TRBV20-1 and TRBJ2-7; 7 nucleotides align to TRBD1. The V segment lost 6 bases and the J segment 6 bases; nucleotides outside the gene matches: 11. CDR1 is DFQATT, CDR2 SNEGSKA, per germline (reference sequence). CDR3 length equals 13 residues. Here the CDR3 reads CSASTGEGSEQYF. CDR3 sequence (DNA): TGCAGTGCAAGTACAGGGGAAGGCTCCGAGCAGTACTTC.

This clonotype was observed a handful of times. This sequence joins TRBV7-9 and TRBJ1-2; TRBD1 agrees at 8 bases. The CDR3 spans 16 residues. Germline V gene lookup returns CDR1 SEHNR and CDR2 FQNEAQ (reference sequence). Germline trimming cut 2 bases from V and 6 bases from J; bases unmatched to any gene: 11. The DNA of the CDR3 is TGTGCCAGCAGCTTATTGTTGGCCAGGGGGCCGAATGGCTACACCTTC. Translation: CASSLLLARGPNGYTF.

The chain carries TRBV2 and TRBJ2-5; 14 bases are a match to TRBD2. Unmatched junction bases numbered 8, after V lost 6 bases and J lost 2 bases. The CDR3 consists of 17 residues. From germline, CDR1 is SNHLY and CDR2 FYNNEI. CDR3 in DNA: TGTGCCAGCAGGGACGGGACTAGCGGGAGCGGGCAAGAGACCCAGTACTTC. Protein product: CASRDGTSGSGQETQYF. Filled out from reference TRBV2 and TRBJ2-5, the complete variable domain reads EPEVTQTPSHQVTQMGQEVILRCVPISNHLYFYWYRQILGQKVEFLVSFYNNEISEKSEIFDDQFSVERPDGSNFTLKIRSTKLEDSAMYFCASRDGTSGSGQETQYFGPGTRLLVL.

The chain carries TRBV2 and TRBJ2-5; perhaps D is TRBD1 or TRBD2 (5 bases each). The CDR3 runs 14 residues. Trimming cost V 6 bases and J 1 base, with 12 bases left between them. Per germline, CDR1 SNHLY and CDR2 FYNNEI. Here the CDR3 reads CASSRGPIQETQYF. Written as DNA, the CDR3 is TGTGCCAGCAGCCGGGGACCGATCCAAGAGACCCAGTACTTC. The variable domain in full, with the rest retrieved from reference TRBV2 and TRBJ2-5, is EPEVTQTPSHQVTQMGQEVILRCVPISNHLYFYWYRQILGQKVEFLVSFYNNEISEKSEIFDDQFSVERPDGSNFTLKIRSTKLEDSAMYFCASSRGPIQETQYFGPGTRLLVL.

The gene calls are TRBV6-5 and TRBJ1-1; D remains unclear. The V end was cut by 0 bases, the J end by 3 bases, with 17 bases between. Looked up from germline, CDR1 is MNHEY and CDR2 is SVGAGI. The CDR3 has 17 residues. This CDR3 is CASSYSVLRVGDTEAFF. The CDR3 nucleotides read TGTGCCAGCAGTTACTCCGTGTTGCGGGTGGGTGACACTGAAGCTTTCTTT.

In the case of this clonotype: This sequence may be a read error, since a much larger clone differs from it by one base. The V and J genes are TRBV19 and TRBJ1-6; D may be TRBD1 (6 bases). This CDR3 contains 15 residues. The germline V and J ends were trimmed by 5 bases and 10 bases, with 18 bases remaining between them. CDR1 is LNHDA, CDR2 SQIVND, per germline (reference sequence). The chain's CDR3 is CASSVSGAGRSPLHF. Here the CDR3 DNA reads TGTGCCAGTAGTGTCTCGGGGGCAGGGAGGTCACCCCTCCACTTT. Using reference TRBV19 and TRBJ1-6 for the parts outside the CDR3, the full variable domain is DGGITQSPKYLFRKEGQNVTLSCEQNLNHDAMYWYRQDPGQGLRLIYYSQIVNDFQKGDIAEGYSVSREKKESFPLTVTSAQKNPTAFYLCASSVSGAGRSPLHFGNGTRLTVT.

The chain has TRBV6-5 and TRBJ1-1; possibly TRBD1 for D (6 bases). The V end was cut by 6 bases, the J end by 6 bases, with 8 bases between. There are 11 residues in the CDR3. The germline CDR1 and CDR2 sequences are MNHEY and SVGAGI. CDR3 sequence: CASSRTAEAFF. The CDR3 DNA sequence: TGTGCCAGCAGCAGGACAGCTGAAGCTTTCTTT.

This clonotype was seen more than once but under ten times. This chain connects TRBV29-1 to TRBJ1-3; unclear D gene. The V gene's germline CDR1 is SQVTM and CDR2 ANQGSEA. With 8 bases removed from V and 3 bases from J, the gap between germline ends came to 11 bases. The CDR3 is 12 amino acids. As DNA, the CDR3 is TGCAGCTTGGTTGGGTTTGGAAACACCATATATTTT. Translating it yields CSLVGFGNTIYF.

The chain links TRBV20-1 to TRBJ1-5; TRBD1 matches 10 bases. The germline gives CDR1 DFQATT, CDR2 SNEGSKA (reference sequence). Losses at the gene ends were 6 bases for V and 3 bases for J; bases not matched to a gene: 11. This CDR3 has 16 amino acids. The CDR3 DNA follows: TGCAGTGCAGAGGGCGCGGGACAGGGGTCCAATCAGCCCCAGCATTTT. As protein: CSAEGAGQGSNQPQHF.

V usage is TRBV20-1 and J usage is TRBJ2-3; 8 bases map to TRBD2. The germline CDR1 and CDR2 sequences are DFQATT and SNEGSKA (reference sequence). V was clipped by 6 bases and J by 1 base; unmatched bases: 6. This CDR3 spans 14 amino acids. The CDR3 DNA reads as TGCAGTGCGATGATTAGCGGGGGCACAGATACGCAGTATTTT. This codes for CSAMISGGTDTQYF.

V is TRBV7-9 and J is TRBJ2-7, with 10 bases lining up with TRBD1. Trimming cost V 6 bases and J 2 bases; bases outside gene matches: 7. The CDR3 contains 15 residues. In germline, CDR1 is SEHNR, CDR2 FQNEAQ (reference sequence). The CDR3 coding sequence is TGTGCCAGCAGTTACGAGGGACAGGGGCCCTACGAGCAGTACTTC. It yields the protein CASSYEGQGPYEQYF.

V gene TRBV7-2 combines with J gene TRBJ1-5; 7 nucleotides agree with TRBD1. Trimming removed 6 bases from V and 6 bases from J; junction bases left unmatched: 17. This CDR3 comprises 17 residues. CDR1 and CDR2 from the germline V gene are SGHTA and FQGNSA. DNA of the CDR3: TGTGCCAGCAGGGCGAAAGAAGGGACAGCGACGGGTCAGCCCCAGCATTTT. It is translated as CASRAKEGTATGQPQHF.

This chain connects TRBV7-8 to TRBJ2-7; TRBD2 matches at 7 bases. Looked up from germline, CDR1 is SGHVS and CDR2 is FQNEAQ. The CDR3 consists of 14 residues. The V and J ends lost 3 bases and 7 bases, in that order; junction bases with no gene match: 9. The CDR3 DNA follows: TGTGCCAGCAGCTTGGCGGGAGAGGGCAATGAGCAGTACTTC. This codes for CASSLAGEGNEQYF.

The chain combines TRBV20-1 with TRBJ2-7; 14 nucleotides line up with TRBD2. This CDR3 region has 15 residues. Germline CDR1 reads DFQATT; CDR2 reads SNEGSKA (reference sequence). Losses at the gene ends were 3 bases for V and 3 bases for J; bases not matched to a gene: 4. Written as DNA, the CDR3 is TGCAGTGCTAGGGGGACTAGCGGGAGTAGCTACGAGCAGTACTTC. Translation gives CSARGTSGSSYEQYF.

The table lists this clonotype with a count of one. The J gene is TRBJ2-7, the V gene TRBV9, with D tentatively TRBD1 (6 bases). Trimming took off 4 bases at V and 3 bases at J, with 17 bases between the two ends. This CDR3 is built from 15 residues. Germline CDR1 is SGDLS and CDR2 is YYNGEE. The DNA of the CDR3 is TGTGCCAGCAGCTTGGAGCTGGGCAGGGGCTACGAGCAGTACTTC. Translating gives CASSLELGRGYEQYF.

This chain connects TRBV10-2 to TRBJ1-6, with TRBD1 matching over 9 bases. CDR1 and CDR2 (germline): WSHSY, SAAADI. This CDR3 comprises 14 residues. Trimming cost V 7 bases and J 13 bases; bases outside gene matches: 11. The CDR3 DNA reads TGCGCCAGCACCCCGGGACAGGGTAGTCAGCCCCTCCACTTT. It specifies CASTPGQGSQPLHF.

This clonotype has a handful of counts. The CDR3 protein is CASSLGGQGDTLHF. The CDR3 DNA sequence: TGTGCCAGCAGCTTAGGGGGACAGGGTGATACCCTCCACTTT. The chain recombines TRBV7-6 with TRBJ1-6; the match to TRBD1 covers 9 bases. The germline gives CDR1 SGHVS, CDR2 FNYEAQ. The CDR3 extends over 14 amino acids. The ends lost 1 base at V and 14 bases at J; junction bases unmatched: 6.